Sequencing of this T cell receptor (beta chain) was carried out in a study of T cells in Graves' hyperthyroidism and ophthalmopathy. About the study: The authors collected peripheral blood at initial diagnosis, before any treatment. Findings of the study overall: Using 13 V-J features, a model discriminated ophthalmopathy from stable hyperthyroidism.

There were TCR beta CDR3 regions amplified from RNA transcripts. The TCR CDR3 first-round RT-PCR relied on the HTBI primer set. Using its own MiXCR run on the multiplex PCR reads, TCRdb lists one record per CDR3 protein. There are 360,000 or so distinct CDR3 sequences in the sample; about 18% occur only once, and 3.7% lies in the top ten. This clonotype was found many times. The antigen remains undetermined. The CDR3 spans 15 residues. The germline CDR1 and CDR2 sequences are SGHRS and YFSETQ. The trim removed 3 bases at V and 5 bases at J, leaving 7 bases unmatched. This receptor was identified in a woman aged 18-29 years with Graves' hyperthyroidism. Material for sequencing was blood. The J gene is TRBJ2-5, the V gene TRBV5-1; 10 nucleotides line up with TRBD1. As DNA, the CDR3 is TGCGCCAGCAGCTCTACCGGGGGACAGGGGGAGACCCAGTACTTC. Its translation is CASSSTGGQGETQYF.